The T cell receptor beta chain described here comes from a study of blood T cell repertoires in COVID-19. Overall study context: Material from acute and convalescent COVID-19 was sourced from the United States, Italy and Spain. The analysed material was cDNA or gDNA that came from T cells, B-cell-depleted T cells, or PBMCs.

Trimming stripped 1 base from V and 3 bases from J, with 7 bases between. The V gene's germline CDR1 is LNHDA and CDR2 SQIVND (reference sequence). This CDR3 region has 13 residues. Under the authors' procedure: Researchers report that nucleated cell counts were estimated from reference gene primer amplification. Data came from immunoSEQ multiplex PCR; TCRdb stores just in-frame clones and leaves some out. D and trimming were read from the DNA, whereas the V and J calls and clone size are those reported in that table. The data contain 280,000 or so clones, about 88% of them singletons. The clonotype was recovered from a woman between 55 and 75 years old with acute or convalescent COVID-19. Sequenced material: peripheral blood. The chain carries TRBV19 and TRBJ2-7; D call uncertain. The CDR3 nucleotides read TGTGCCAGTAGTATAGGGCGGAGCTACGAGCAGTACTTC. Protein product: CASSIGRSYEQYF.